The 8 T cell receptor beta chains reported below all come from one sample, sequenced in a study of vaccination effects on CD4 cells after COVID-19. Here immunoSEQ multiplex PCR was the method, and the copy in TCRdb shows in-frame clones only, minus some. The sample shows over 45,000 clones, under 70% of them seen only once. These receptors have no known antigen. Within the ViraFEST assay, antigen-specific CD4+ T cells underwent expansion with viral peptide pools prior to sequencing. Investigators separated out CD4+ T cells once approximately 11 days of culture had passed. The vaccine recipients had no prior SARS-CoV-2 infection, with negative nucleocapsid antibodies. The sample in question was CD4+ T cells from PBMCs cultured with SARS-CoV-2 spike peptides, obtained before COVID-19 vaccination. The receptors derive from a human donor who received a COVID-19 vaccine.

The V call is TRBV27, the J call TRBJ1-4, with D unclear. The germline CDR1 and CDR2 sequences are MNHEY and SMNVEV (reference sequence). Trimming stripped 5 bases from V and 0 bases from J, with 10 bases between. CDR3 length: 15 residues. CDR3 nucleotides: TGTGCCAGCAGTCCCCACAGAGCAACTAATGAAAAACTGTTTTTT. Translating it yields CASSPHRATNEKLFF.

This sequence joins TRBV7-9 and TRBJ2-2, with 7 nucleotides matching TRBD2. After removal of 4 bases from V and 7 bases from J, the junction contained 21 bases not matched to a gene. CDR3 length equals 19 residues. Germline-derived CDR1 and CDR2 are SEHNR and FQNEAQ (reference sequence). CDR3 amino acids: CASSSIIDPGAGRHGELFF. Written as DNA, the CDR3 is TGTGCCAGCAGCTCTATAATCGACCCAGGAGCCGGGAGGCACGGGGAGCTGTTTTTT.

The chain uses TRBV4-3 and TRBJ2-3; D remains unclear. Trimming took off 0 bases at V and 8 bases at J, with 9 bases between the two ends. CDR3 length equals 13 residues. The germline gives CDR1 LGHNA, CDR2 YSLEER. CDR3 sequence (DNA): TGCGCCAGCAGCCAAGATTGGGTGGGTACGCAGTATTTT. The encoded protein is CASSQDWVGTQYF.

V is TRBV18 and J is TRBJ1-3, with 9 bases lining up with TRBD1. CDR1 is KGHSH and CDR2 is LQKENI in the germline V gene. The CDR3 is 14 amino acids. The V segment lost 3 bases and the J segment 8 bases; nucleotides outside the gene matches: 5. CDR3 bases: TGTGCCAGCTCACCGGGACAGGGTGCGGACACCATATATTTT. Its translation: CASSPGQGADTIYF.

The rearrangement links TRBV5-4 to TRBJ1-1; D possibly corresponds to TRBD1 (6 bases). The ends were cut back, 6 bases at V and 0 bases at J, with 12 bases in the middle. Germline CDR1 reads SGHNT; CDR2 reads YYREEE (reference sequence). This CDR3 has 14 residues. The CDR3 here is CASTIGGLNTEAFF. CDR3 bases: TGTGCCAGCACCATCGGGGGCCTGAACACTGAAGCTTTCTTT. Drawing the rest from reference TRBV5-4 and TRBJ1-1, the complete variable domain is ETGVTQSPTHLIKTRGQQVTLRCSSQSGHNTVSWYQQALGQGPQFIFQYYREEENGRGNFPPRFSGLQFPNYSSELNVNALELDDSALYLCASTIGGLNTEAFFGQGTRLTVV.

The J gene is TRBJ2-2, the V gene TRBV2; perhaps TRBD1 as D (6 bases). CDR1 is SNHLY and CDR2 is FYNNEI in the germline V gene. V lost 8 bases and J 1 base, leaving 11 bases between the germline ends. There are 14 residues in the CDR3. This CDR3 reads CASHRVENTGELFF. The CDR3 DNA reads TGTGCCAGCCACAGGGTGGAGAACACCGGGGAGCTGTTTTTT.

Only a few counts were recorded for this clone. CDR3 sequence (DNA): TGTGCCAGCAGTCCCAGGCAGCCCCAGCATTTT. Residues: CASSPRQPQHF. The chain couples TRBV27 to TRBJ1-5; D is ambiguous. The V end was cut by 5 bases, the J end by 7 bases, with 6 bases between. Germline assignment: CDR1 MNHEY and CDR2 SMNVEV (reference sequence). The CDR3 spans 11 residues.

The J gene is TRBJ2-5, the V gene TRBV6-4; 10 bases line up with TRBD1. CDR1 is MRHNA and CDR2 is SNTAGT in the germline V gene. CDR3 length: 15 amino acids. The V gene end was trimmed by 5 bases and the J gene end by 2 bases; junction bases not matched to a gene: 5. The CDR3 nucleotides are TGTGCCAGCAGTCCGGGACAGGGGCCTCAAGAGACCCAGTACTTC. Translating it yields CASSPGQGPQETQYF.